A single sample gave rise to the 20 T cell receptor beta chains below, sequenced in a study of shared clonotypes between healthy human individuals. Clones were read by immunoSEQ multiplex PCR, and TCRdb kept only the in-frame ones, dropping some. The profile covers fewer than 1.8 million clones, with 98% appearing a single time and approximately 0.4% taken by the ten largest. Sample: naive CD4+ T cells sorted from blood. Subset in this sample: CD45RA+ positively selected. These receptors were obtained from a young man in good health.

This chain uses TRBV19 with TRBJ1-5, with 7 bases identical to TRBD1. The germline V gene encodes CDR1 LNHDA and CDR2 SQIVND (reference sequence). V lost 3 bases and J lost 3; bases outside the gene matches: 8. CDR3 length equals 16 residues. The CDR3 loop reads CASSMDPGQHNQPQHF. CDR3 in DNA: TGTGCCAGTAGTATGGACCCGGGACAGCACAATCAGCCCCAGCATTTT.

Details on this clone: Other DNA variants within this sample encode the same CDR3. The chain has TRBV5-1 and TRBJ2-5; D could derive from TRBD1 or TRBD2 (5 bases each). This CDR3 has 14 residues. Trimming pared 0 bases from V and 0 bases from J, leaving 6 bases between. Germline V gene sequence: CDR1 SGHRS, CDR2 YFSETQ. CDR3 sequence reads: CASSLGGNQETQYF. The CDR3 DNA reads as TGCGCCAGCAGCTTGGGGGGGAACCAAGAGACCCAGTACTTC.

This clone was observed a single time. V gene TRBV6-1 combines with J gene TRBJ1-2; no clear D. The CDR3 contains 14 residues. Trimming stripped 6 bases from V and 8 bases from J, with 19 bases between. CDR1 MNHNS and CDR2 SASEGT come from the germline V gene. CDR3 sequence (DNA): TGTGCCAGCAGGCCAGAGGCCCTCTCTAGCGGCTACACCTTC. This encodes CASRPEALSSGYTF.

The chain recombines TRBV19 with TRBJ2-3; D is perhaps TRBD1 or TRBD2 (7 bases each). Germline V gives CDR1 LNHDA, CDR2 SQIVND (reference sequence). The CDR3 loop spans 16 amino acids. V was trimmed by 8 bases and J by 2 bases, leaving 20 bases between them. The CDR3 DNA follows: TGTGCCAGTCAACGCGGGGGACAGCCCTCCACAGATACGCAGTATTTT. Translating gives CASQRGGQPSTDTQYF.

This rearrangement joins TRBV11-2 to TRBJ2-7; D uncertain. Trimming stripped 1 base from V and 0 bases from J, with 16 bases between. Germline V gene lookup returns CDR1 SGHAT and CDR2 FQNNGV. The CDR3 consists of 17 residues. The CDR3 sequence is CASSLVPSRKSSYEQYF. The CDR3 coding sequence is TGTGCCAGCAGCTTAGTTCCCAGTAGGAAGAGCTCCTACGAGCAGTACTTC. Full variable domain (missing parts from reference TRBV11-2 and TRBJ2-7): EAGVAQSPRYKIIEKRQSVAFWCNPISGHATLYWYQQILGQGPKLLIQFQNNGVVDDSQLPKDRFSAERLKGVDSTLKIQPAKLEDSAVYLCASSLVPSRKSSYEQYFGPGTRLTVT.

This rearrangement joins TRBV2 to TRBJ2-2; 9 bases are shared with TRBD2. The germline CDR1 and CDR2 sequences are SNHLY and FYNNEI. The CDR3 consists of 18 residues. The ends lost 4 bases at V and 0 bases at J; junction bases unmatched: 9. The CDR3 loop reads CASSAFPLAGTNTGELFF. The CDR3 DNA is TGTGCCAGCAGTGCGTTCCCGCTAGCGGGAACGAACACCGGGGAGCTGTTTTTT.

This clone was counted a single time. V usage is TRBV27 and J usage is TRBJ2-7; 7 positions match TRBD1. There are 16 residues in the CDR3. Germline lookup yields CDR1 MNHEY and CDR2 SMNVEV (reference sequence). V dropped 5 bases and J dropped 1; count of bases not matched to a gene: 11. CDR3 nucleotide sequence: TGTGCCAGCAGTGGGCCGGGACAGACCTTTTCCTACGAGCAGTACTTC. This sequence encodes CASSGPGQTFSYEQYF.

This rearrangement joins TRBV7-8 to TRBJ2-7; D may be TRBD1 (6 bases). This CDR3 region has 13 residues. Germline-derived CDR1 and CDR2 are SGHVS and FQNEAQ. V lost 4 bases and J lost 3, with 10 bases in between. The CDR3 DNA is TGTGCCAGCAGCTACGACAGGCTCTACGAGCAGTACTTC. Protein product: CASSYDRLYEQYF.

The genes are TRBV27 and TRBJ2-3, with 9 bases fitting TRBD1. Germline V gene data show CDR1 as MNHEY and CDR2 as SMNVEV (reference sequence). J was trimmed by 1 base and V by 2 bases; bases with no gene match: 4. This CDR3 is built from 16 residues. The CDR3 DNA reads TGTGCCAGCAGTTTAAGGGGGGACAGGGGCACAGATACGCAGTATTTT. This translates into CASSLRGDRGTDTQYF.

J is TRBJ2-1 and V is TRBV15, with 12 bases aligning to TRBD2. The CDR3 runs to 15 residues. From germline, CDR1 is LNHNV and CDR2 YYDKDF (reference sequence). V lost 5 bases and J lost 5; bases outside the gene matches: 4. The CDR3 loop is CATSRTSGTNNEQFF. The CDR3 bases are TGTGCCACCAGCCGGACTAGCGGGACGAACAATGAGCAGTTCTTC.

The V gene is TRBV19, the J gene TRBJ1-1; D is unresolved. Germline V gene sequence: CDR1 LNHDA, CDR2 SQIVND (reference sequence). V dropped 7 bases and J dropped 6 bases, with 15 bases sitting between them. The CDR3 is made up of 13 amino acids. CDR3 residues: CASTGSGRAEAFF. The CDR3 nucleotides are TGTGCCAGTACCGGATCGGGGAGGGCTGAAGCTTTCTTT.

This chain uses TRBV5-1 with TRBJ2-7; perhaps TRBD1 as D (6 bases). Germline lookup yields CDR1 SGHRS and CDR2 YFSETQ. This CDR3 contains 14 residues. The V end lost 3 bases, the J end lost 1 base, and 11 bases lay between the germline ends. CDR3 region: CASSSQGHSYEQYF. CDR3 bases: TGCGCCAGCAGCTCACAGGGACATTCCTACGAGCAGTACTTC.

The V call is TRBV4-3, the J call TRBJ2-1; 10 bases fit TRBD2. Germline trimming cut 0 bases from V and 7 bases from J; bases unmatched to any gene: 9. Germline CDR1 and CDR2: LGHNA and YSLEER. This CDR3 has 17 residues. CDR3 loop: CASSQDQAGGPRNEQFF. In DNA form, the CDR3 reads TGCGCCAGCAGCCAAGATCAAGCGGGAGGGCCTCGGAATGAGCAGTTCTTC.

This chain connects TRBV7-9 to TRBJ1-1, with D possibly TRBD1 on 5 matching bases. Between the trimmed V and J ends, which lost 4 bases and 3 bases, there was a span of 15 bases. The CDR3 runs 15 residues. Germline loops: CDR1 SEHNR, CDR2 FQNEAQ (reference sequence). The CDR3 spells CASSSYSSGDTEAFF. CDR3 coding DNA: TGTGCCAGCAGCTCGTATTCCTCGGGGGACACTGAAGCTTTCTTT.

The chain is built from TRBV7-2 and TRBJ2-1, with 7 nucleotides matching TRBD1. V lost 1 base and J lost 8; bases outside the gene matches: 2. Germline V CDR1 and CDR2: SGHTA, FQGNSA. CDR3 length: 13 residues. CDR3 sequence: CASSLDRGDEQFF. DNA for the CDR3: TGTGCCAGCAGCTTAGACAGGGGCGATGAGCAGTTCTTC.

The chain joins TRBV6-5 to TRBJ1-1; D gene ambiguous. The germline V gene has CDR1 MNHEY and CDR2 SVGAGI. The CDR3 is 14 amino acids. V was trimmed by 5 bases and J by 11 bases, leaving 21 bases between them. The CDR3 reads CASSRSVTGVRAFF. Written as DNA, the CDR3 is TGTGCCAGCAGTAGGAGTGTAACGGGAGTTCGGGCTTTCTTT.

The chain is built from TRBV30 and TRBJ2-6; no definite D call. V was cut by 3 bases and J by 0 bases, with 3 bases left in between. CDR1 and CDR2 (germline): GTSNPN, SVGIG (reference sequence). The CDR3 contains 13 residues. This CDR3 reads CAWRVSGANVLTF. DNA of the CDR3: TGTGCCTGGAGGGTCTCTGGGGCCAACGTCCTGACTTTC.

The V gene is TRBV14, the J gene TRBJ2-3, with 7 nucleotides matching TRBD1. The CDR3 runs to 14 residues. Germline CDR1 is SGHDN and CDR2 is FVKESK. The V segment lost 4 bases and the J segment 2 bases; nucleotides outside the gene matches: 3. CDR3 protein: CASSRGGHTDTQYF. Written as DNA, the CDR3 is TGTGCCAGCAGCCGAGGGGGCCACACAGATACGCAGTATTTT.

This chain uses TRBV29-1 with TRBJ1-2; 8 nucleotides match TRBD1. Germline V gene lookup returns CDR1 SQVTM and CDR2 ANQGSEA. V was pared by 6 bases and J by 3 bases, with 9 bases of the junction left unmatched. CDR3 length: 14 amino acids. This chain's CDR3 is CSVTNRGWDYGYTF. In DNA, the CDR3 is TGCAGCGTAACTAACAGGGGGTGGGACTATGGCTACACCTTC.

The gene calls are TRBV5-1 and TRBJ2-3; 8 bases line up with TRBD1. Per germline, CDR1 SGHRS and CDR2 YFSETQ. The CDR3 spans 15 residues. The V segment lost 4 bases and the J segment 2 bases; nucleotides outside the gene matches: 6. The CDR3 nucleotides read TGCGCCAGCAGCACTGGACAGGGCCACACAGATACGCAGTATTTT. It yields the protein CASSTGQGHTDTQYF.